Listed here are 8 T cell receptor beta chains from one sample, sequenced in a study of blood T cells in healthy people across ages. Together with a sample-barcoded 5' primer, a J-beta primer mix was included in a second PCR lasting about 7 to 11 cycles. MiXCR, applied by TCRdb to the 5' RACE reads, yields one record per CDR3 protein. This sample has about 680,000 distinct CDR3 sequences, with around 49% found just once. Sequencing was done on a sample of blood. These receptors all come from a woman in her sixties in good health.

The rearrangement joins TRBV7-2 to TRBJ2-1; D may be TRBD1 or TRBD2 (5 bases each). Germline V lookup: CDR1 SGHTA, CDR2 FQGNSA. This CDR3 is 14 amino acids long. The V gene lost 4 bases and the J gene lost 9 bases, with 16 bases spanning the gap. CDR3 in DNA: TGTGCCAGCAGCTCGACCACCGGGGCAATTGAGCAGTTCTTC. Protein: CASSSTTGAIEQFF.

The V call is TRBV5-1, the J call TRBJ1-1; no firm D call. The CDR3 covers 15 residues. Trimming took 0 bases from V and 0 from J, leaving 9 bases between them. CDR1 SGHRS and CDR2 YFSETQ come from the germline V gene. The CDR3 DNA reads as TGCGCCAGCAGCTTGGTCAACAGAGTGAACACTGAAGCTTTCTTT. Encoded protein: CASSLVNRVNTEAFF.

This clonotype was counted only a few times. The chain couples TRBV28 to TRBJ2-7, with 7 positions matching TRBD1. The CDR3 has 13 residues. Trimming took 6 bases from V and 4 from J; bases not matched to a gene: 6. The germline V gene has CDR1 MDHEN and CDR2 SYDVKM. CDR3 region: CASRPGTAYEQYF. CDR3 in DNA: TGTGCCAGCAGACCCGGGACAGCTTACGAGCAGTACTTC.

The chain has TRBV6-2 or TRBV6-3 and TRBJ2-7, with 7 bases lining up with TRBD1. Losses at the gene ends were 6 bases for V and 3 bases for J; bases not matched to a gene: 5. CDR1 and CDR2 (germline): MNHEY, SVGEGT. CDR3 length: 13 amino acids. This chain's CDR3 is CASRRTGDYEQYF. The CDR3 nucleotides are TGTGCCAGCAGGAGGACAGGAGACTACGAGCAGTACTTC.

The CDR3 DNA sequence: TGTGCCAGCAGAGCCGGCACAAACACCGGGGAGCTGTTTTTT. It encodes CASRAGTNTGELFF. The chain is built from TRBV4-2 and TRBJ2-2; D is uncertain. V lost 6 bases and J 2 bases, leaving 10 bases between the germline ends. This CDR3 has 14 amino acids. Germline V gene data show CDR1 as LGHNA and CDR2 as YNFKEQ.

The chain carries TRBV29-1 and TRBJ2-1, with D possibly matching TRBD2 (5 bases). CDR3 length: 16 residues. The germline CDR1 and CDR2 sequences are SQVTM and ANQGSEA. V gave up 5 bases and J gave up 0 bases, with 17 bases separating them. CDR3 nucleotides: TGCAGCGTTACAAAGACGAGCGGAAGCTCCTACAATGAGCAGTTCTTC. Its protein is CSVTKTSGSSYNEQFF.

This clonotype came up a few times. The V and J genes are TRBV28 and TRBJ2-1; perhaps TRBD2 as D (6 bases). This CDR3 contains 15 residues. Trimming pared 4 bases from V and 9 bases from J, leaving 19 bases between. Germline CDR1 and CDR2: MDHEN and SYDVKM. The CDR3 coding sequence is TGTGCCAGCAGTTCGTGGACCGGGGGAGTGATTGAGCAGTTCTTC. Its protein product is CASSSWTGGVIEQFF.

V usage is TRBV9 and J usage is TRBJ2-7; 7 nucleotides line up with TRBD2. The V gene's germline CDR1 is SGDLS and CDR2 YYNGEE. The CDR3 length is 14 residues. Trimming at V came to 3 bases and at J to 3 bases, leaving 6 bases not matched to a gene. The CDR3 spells CASSAWGGNYEQYF. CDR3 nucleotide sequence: TGTGCCAGCAGCGCCTGGGGAGGGAACTACGAGCAGTACTTC.